This T cell receptor (beta chain) was recorded in a study of blood T cells in healthy people across ages. Overall study findings and caveats: Aged donors had fewer naive CD4+ cells and lower diversity than long-lived donors.

This clonotype was seen a handful of times. What it binds is not known. Alongside a J-beta primer mix, a sample-barcoded 5' primer served in a second PCR lasting roughly 7 to 12 cycles. Each cDNA molecule carried a tag from a template-switch adaptor that contained 12 random nucleotides. Each sample provided no less than 2.5 million CDR3-containing paired-end reads. From the 5' RACE reads, TCRdb called clonotypes with MiXCR, one entry per CDR3 protein. The sample has roughly 1.9 million distinct CDR3 sequences; roughly 43% are singletons. The CDR3 covers 13 residues. CDR1 is SGHTA and CDR2 is FQGNSA in the germline V gene. V was shortened by 1 base and J by 5 bases, with 7 bases between the two germline ends.

The chain recombines TRBV7-2 with TRBJ2-3; D gene unclear. Input material: blood. The source is a human donor in good health. CDR3 sequence: CASSLVILDTQYF. The CDR3 region has the DNA TGTGCCAGCAGCTTAGTTATATTAGATACGCAGTATTTT.